One sample yielded the 27 T cell receptor beta chains listed below, sequenced in a study of OX40 agonist ivuxolimab in advanced cancers. Measured with immunoSEQ multiplex PCR; TCRdb has only the in-frame clones, and not every one. The sample consists of 50,000 or so clones, 75% to 90% of them appearing once. The material sequenced was CD4+ or CD8+ T cells sorted from blood, taken in a trial of the OX40 agonist ivuxolimab. The receptors were gathered from an adult with an advanced solid tumor such as melanoma, head and neck, liver or kidney cancer.

V and J are TRBV9 and TRBJ1-1; D is possibly TRBD1 (5 bases). Deletions cut 4 bases from V and 1 base from J, with 17 bases between. The CDR3 is 16 amino acids. CDR1 is SGDLS, CDR2 YYNGEE, per germline. The chain's CDR3 is CASSLSGLEGNTEAFF. The CDR3 DNA reads as TGTGCCAGCAGCCTTTCGGGGCTTGAGGGGAACACTGAAGCTTTCTTT.

The J gene is TRBJ1-1, the V gene TRBV10-3; D might be TRBD1 (5 bases). Trimming removed 0 bases from V and 0 bases from J, with 14 bases in between. Looked up from germline, CDR1 is ENHRY and CDR2 is SYGVKD. The CDR3 spans 17 residues. CDR3 residues: CAISESGRSLMNTEAFF. CDR3 DNA: TGTGCCATCAGTGAGTCGGGACGGTCCTTAATGAACACTGAAGCTTTCTTT.

This chain links TRBV27 with TRBJ1-6, with TRBD1 as a possible D gene (5 bases). Trimming took 1 base from V and 10 from J, leaving 14 bases between them. Germline V lookup: CDR1 MNHEY, CDR2 SMNVEV (reference sequence). This CDR3 contains 15 residues. CDR3 protein: CASSLWGGGTSPLHF. CDR3 DNA sequence: TGTGCCAGCAGTTTATGGGGTGGAGGGACGTCACCCCTCCACTTT.

The chain has TRBV6-5 and TRBJ1-5; D is perhaps TRBD1 (5 bases). The CDR3 has 13 residues. With 6 bases removed from V and 6 bases from J, the gap between germline ends came to 12 bases. The germline CDR1 and CDR2 sequences are MNHEY and SVGAGI. The chain's CDR3 is CASSDWGGQPQHF. CDR3 DNA: TGTGCCAGCAGCGACTGGGGGGGTCAGCCCCAGCATTTT.

This clone was recorded a few times. J is TRBJ2-4 and V is TRBV13; TRBD2 might be the D (6 bases). The germline V and J ends were trimmed by 3 bases and 1 base, with 10 bases remaining between them. This CDR3 is 15 amino acids long. Germline assignment: CDR1 PRHDT and CDR2 FYEKMQ (reference sequence). The CDR3 sequence: CASSFESGAKNIQYF. The CDR3 DNA reads as TGTGCCAGCAGCTTCGAGAGCGGGGCCAAAAACATTCAGTACTTC.

The chain recombines TRBV4-3 with TRBJ2-6; D is unclear. This CDR3 contains 18 residues. The V and J ends lost 0 bases and 0 bases respectively, with 12 bases between them. The germline CDR1 and CDR2 sequences are LGHNA and YSLEER. The CDR3 coding sequence is TGCGCCAGCAGCCAAGAGGCCTTCTTCTTCTCTGGGGCCAACGTCCTGACTTTC. Translating gives CASSQEAFFFSGANVLTF.

The chain employs TRBV29-1 and TRBJ2-5, with D unresolved. Germline lookup yields CDR1 SQVTM and CDR2 ANQGSEA. Trimming cost V 1 base and J 1 base, with 4 bases left between them. The CDR3 covers 12 residues. CDR3 residues: CSVEGLQETQYF. The CDR3, as DNA: TGCAGCGTTGAAGGCCTCCAAGAGACCCAGTACTTC.

This sequence joins TRBV18 and TRBJ2-5; 7 nucleotides agree with TRBD2. The trim removed 3 bases at V and 2 bases at J, leaving 9 bases unmatched. This CDR3 has 16 amino acids. Germline CDR1 and CDR2: KGHSH and LQKENI. The CDR3 loop is CASSPSRGVEQETQYF. The CDR3 coding sequence is TGTGCCAGCTCACCCAGTCGGGGGGTTGAACAAGAGACCCAGTACTTC.

This rearrangement joins TRBV6-6 to TRBJ2-5; D gene unclear. The DNA end is more similar to TRBJ2-7, so the J call may be wrong. The germline gives CDR1 MNHNY, CDR2 SVGAGI (reference sequence). The CDR3 runs to 12 residues. The CDR3 coding sequence is TGTGCCAGCAGCCCCGAGTACTACGAGCAGTACTTC. Protein product: CASSPEYYEQYF.

This clone is deemed medium-sized. The chain has TRBV5-1 and TRBJ1-2; 7 bases agree with TRBD1. With 4 bases clipped from V and 10 bases from J, the junction kept 25 bases outside the gene matches. The CDR3 length is 18 residues. The germline CDR1 and CDR2 sequences are SGHRS and YFSETQ. The CDR3 nucleotides are TGCGCCAGCAGCCTCCTCCCTCCCCGCGACAGGGTTCAGTCTTACTACACCTTC. This codes for CASSLLPPRDRVQSYYTF.

The rearrangement joins TRBV6-6 to TRBJ2-1, with TRBD1 as a possible D gene (5 bases). The V and J ends lost 11 bases and 7 bases respectively, with 21 bases between them. This CDR3 has 14 residues. The germline V gene has CDR1 MNHNY and CDR2 SVGAGI (reference sequence). The CDR3 DNA reads TGTGCCTTAGGGGTTCCTCCTCTGGGGAATGAGCAGTTCTTC. It specifies CALGVPPLGNEQFF.

The chain combines TRBV12-2 with TRBJ1-2; no check of the table's D call, TRBD1, against the DNA was made. TRBV12-2 is marked as a pseudogene. CDR3 length: 16 residues. The CDR3 coding sequence is TGTGCAAGTCGCTTAGTCGGAGGACAGTGGGCCTATGGCTACACCTTC. This codes for CASRLVGGQWAYGYTF.

This sequence joins TRBV7-9 and TRBJ1-1; D possibly corresponds to TRBD1 (6 bases). The CDR3 is 15 residues long. CDR1 and CDR2 from the germline V gene are SEHNR and FQNEAQ (reference sequence). Trimming took 7 bases from V and 3 from J, leaving 18 bases between them. CDR3 sequence (DNA): TGTGCCAGCACCGCAGATGGGGGCGCGGACACTGAAGCTTTCTTT. Translated, it gives CASTADGGADTEAFF.

The chain carries TRBV5-6 and TRBJ2-1, with D perhaps matching TRBD1 (6 bases). Germline CDR1 reads SGHDT; CDR2 reads YYEEEE. V lost 2 bases, J lost 0 bases, and 12 bases lay in between. The CDR3 is 16 residues long. The CDR3 loop reads CASSLVSGVSYNEQFF. The CDR3 DNA reads TGTGCCAGCAGCTTAGTCTCAGGGGTCTCCTACAATGAGCAGTTCTTC.

This clone was seen more than once but under ten times. V gene TRBV27 combines with J gene TRBJ1-4; no clear D gene. The CDR3 loop spans 17 amino acids. V was trimmed by 4 bases and J by 5 bases, leaving 20 bases between them. The germline V gene has CDR1 MNHEY and CDR2 SMNVEV (reference sequence). CDR3 loop: CASSSKHESEVNEKLFF. For the CDR3, the DNA is TGTGCCAGCAGTTCTAAACATGAATCGGAAGTAAATGAAAAACTGTTTTTT.

V gene TRBV6-4 combines with J gene TRBJ2-6; unclear D gene. The germline CDR1 and CDR2 sequences are MRHNA and SNTAGT. The length of the CDR3 is 16 residues. Trimming stripped 0 bases from V and 3 bases from J, with 9 bases between. CDR3 in amino acids: CASSDSALGGANVLTF. Written as DNA, the CDR3 is TGTGCCAGCAGTGACTCGGCCTTAGGTGGGGCCAACGTCCTGACTTTC.

The J gene is TRBJ2-2, the V gene TRBV4-3, with 10 bases fitting TRBD2. CDR3 length equals 17 residues. Germline loops: CDR1 LGHNA, CDR2 YSLEER. V lost 0 bases to trimming and J lost 4 bases; unmatched junction nucleotides: 5. CDR3 DNA sequence: TGCGCCAGCAGCCAAGATAGGCTAGCGGGGGCCACCGGGGAGCTGTTTTTT. This encodes CASSQDRLAGATGELFF.

The chain has TRBV27 and TRBJ1-5, with TRBD1 matching over 10 bases. The V and J ends lost 6 bases and 1 base, in that order; junction bases with no gene match: 6. Germline V gene lookup returns CDR1 MNHEY and CDR2 SMNVEV (reference sequence). This CDR3 has 16 amino acids. In DNA, the CDR3 is TGTGCCAGCAGGAACCGGACAGGGGGAAGCAATCAGCCCCAGCATTTT. Its translation is CASRNRTGGSNQPQHF.

This clone was seen a single time. V is TRBV9 and J is TRBJ2-7; 7 bases line up with TRBD1. The ends lost 3 bases at V and 2 bases at J; junction bases unmatched: 5. The CDR3 has 14 amino acids. Germline V gives CDR1 SGDLS, CDR2 YYNGEE. The CDR3 DNA follows: TGTGCCAGCAGCGCCGGGACAGAAGCCTACGAGCAGTACTTC. Translating it yields CASSAGTEAYEQYF.

This clone was counted only a few times. The chain recombines TRBV6-1 with TRBJ2-7; D is tentatively TRBD1 or TRBD2 (5 bases each). Germline values: CDR1 MNHNS, CDR2 SASEGT. V lost 6 bases and J 4 bases, leaving 10 bases between the germline ends. This CDR3 is built from 12 residues. CDR3 DNA: TGTGCCAGCAGACCCTGGGGGTACGAGCAGTACTTC. As protein: CASRPWGYEQYF.

The chain is built from TRBV28 and TRBJ1-4; 7 bases line up with TRBD1. This CDR3 comprises 16 residues. The germline gives CDR1 MDHEN, CDR2 SYDVKM. V shed 2 bases and J 5 bases; nucleotides not matched to a gene: 8. DNA of the CDR3: TGTGCCAGCAGTTTACCCCGGGACAGTGAAAATGAAAAACTGTTTTTT. Translated, it gives CASSLPRDSENEKLFF.

V and J are TRBV5-4 and TRBJ2-7, with D perhaps matching TRBD2 (6 bases). In germline, CDR1 is SGHNT, CDR2 YYREEE (reference sequence). The V end lost 9 bases, the J end lost 2 bases, and 18 bases lay between the germline ends. CDR3 length: 14 residues. The CDR3 reads CATASEGAAYEQYF. The CDR3, as DNA: TGTGCCACCGCCTCGGAGGGCGCAGCCTACGAGCAGTACTTC.

CDR3 sequence (DNA): TGTGCCAGCAGCTCCCCGGAACAGACAGAGCATTTTGAGGATGGCTACACCTTC. It translates to CASSSPEQTEHFEDGYTF. The chain employs TRBV5-4 and TRBJ1-2; TRBD1 is a possible D gene (5 bases). The CDR3 is 18 amino acids. Germline V lookup: CDR1 SGHNT, CDR2 YYREEE (reference sequence). Trimming removed 3 bases from V and 6 bases from J, with 27 bases in between.

As regards this clone: Other DNA sequences in the sample encode the same CDR3. The rearrangement joins TRBV6-5 to TRBJ2-7, with a weak D call TRBD1 (6 bases). CDR3 length: 13 residues. Germline lookup yields CDR1 MNHEY and CDR2 SVGAGI. V was clipped by 6 bases and J by 3 bases, with 12 bases between them. CDR3 sequence (DNA): TGTGCCAGCAGCCTCGGACAGTACTACGAGCAGTACTTC. This encodes CASSLGQYYEQYF.

This chain uses TRBV6-6 with TRBJ2-2, with D uncertain. Per the germline V gene, CDR1 is MNHNY and CDR2 is SVGAGI (reference sequence). V was pared by 2 bases and J by 4 bases, with 2 bases between. The CDR3 length is 12 residues. The CDR3 DNA is TGTGCCAGCAGTTACCCCACCGGGGAGCTGTTTTTT. Protein sequence: CASSYPTGELFF.

Of note for this clone: Without the conserved terminal phenylalanine or tryptophan, this CDR3 likely stems from a read error. This chain links TRBV7-4 with TRBJ1-6; D not resolved. The CDR3 has 12 amino acids. The V and J ends lost 1 base and 9 bases respectively, with 4 bases between them. Germline assignment: CDR1 SGHVT and CDR2 SQSDAQ. In nucleotides, the CDR3 is TGTGCCAGCAGCTTAGGGCTTTCACCCCTCCACCTT. It translates to CASSLGLSPLHL.

The rearrangement links TRBV2 to TRBJ2-7; 7 bases align to TRBD2. Germline values: CDR1 SNHLY, CDR2 FYNNEI. The CDR3 is made up of 15 amino acids. Germline trimming cut 2 bases from V and 0 bases from J; bases unmatched to any gene: 4. The CDR3: CASSEWRGSSYEQYF. Written as DNA, the CDR3 is TGTGCCAGCAGTGAATGGCGGGGGAGCTCCTACGAGCAGTACTTC.